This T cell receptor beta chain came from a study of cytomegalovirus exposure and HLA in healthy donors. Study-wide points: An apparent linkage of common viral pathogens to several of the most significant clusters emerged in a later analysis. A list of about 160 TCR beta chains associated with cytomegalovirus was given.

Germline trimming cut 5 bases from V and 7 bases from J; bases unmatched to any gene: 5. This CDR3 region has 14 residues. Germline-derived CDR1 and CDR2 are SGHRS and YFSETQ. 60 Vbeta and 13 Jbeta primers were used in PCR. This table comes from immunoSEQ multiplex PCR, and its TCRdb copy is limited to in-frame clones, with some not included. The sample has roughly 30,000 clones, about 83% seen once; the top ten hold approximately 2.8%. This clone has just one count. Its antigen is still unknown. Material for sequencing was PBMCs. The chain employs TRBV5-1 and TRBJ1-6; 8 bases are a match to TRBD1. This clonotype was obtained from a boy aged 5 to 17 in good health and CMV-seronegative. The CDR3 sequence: CASRKQGGNSPLHF. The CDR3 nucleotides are TGCGCCAGCAGGAAACAGGGGGGAAATTCACCCCTCCACTTT.